There are many counts of the clone carrying this T cell receptor beta chain. The antigen remains unidentified. The data were obtained in a study of human T cells and chemical hapten exposure. Whole-study context: Patients, a majority of them female, were diagnosed with alopecia areata, totalis or universalis.

Time point given: pre-sensitization, week 0. This sample's treatment: therapeutic diphenylcyclopropenone sensitization with weekly scalp DPC. Study results and limitations: Expanded TCRs formed significantly more large CDR3 similarity clusters than controls.

One entry per CDR3 protein, called by TCRdb with MiXCR from the RACE reads. The sample has roughly 100,000 distinct CDR3 sequences; 8% to 10% are singletons. This specimen was whole blood, taken in connection with sensitization to the hapten diphenylcyclopropenone (DPC). The TCR was taken from a woman between 35 and 50 years old with alopecia areata. Some clones in this sample may be carry-over from other donors' samples.

Here the CDR3 reads CASSLRPRPYNEQFF. As DNA, the CDR3 is TGCGCCAGCAGCTTGCGACCACGTCCCTACAATGAGCAGTTCTTC. The chain recombines TRBV5-1 with TRBJ2-1; D is uncertain. Trimming shortened V by 1 base and J by 2 bases, and 10 bases separated the two germline ends. Germline CDR1 is SGHRS and CDR2 is YFSETQ. This CDR3 is 15 amino acids long. The whole variable domain, remainder taken from reference TRBV5-1 and TRBJ2-1, is KAGVTQTPRYLIKTRGQQVTLSCSPISGHRSVSWYQQTPGQGLQFLFEYFSETQRNKGNFPGRFSGRQFSNSRSEMNVSTLELGDSALYLCASSLRPRPYNEQFFGPGTRLTVL.